The 4 T cell receptor beta chains listed next were all sequenced from one sample in a study of T cell changes during pregnancy in multiple sclerosis. Libraries were prepared by immunoSEQ multiplex PCR; TCRdb keeps only in-frame clonotypes and omits some of them. The repertoire includes about 49,000 clones, almost 90% of them detected once, and under 6.5% sits in the top ten. Here the sequenced sample was peripheral blood, taken after pregnancy. These receptors originate from a female donor in good health, enrolled as a control in a pregnancy study.

The rearrangement links TRBV6-6 to TRBJ1-1; 7 nucleotides match TRBD1. CDR1 and CDR2 from the germline V gene are MNHNY and SVGAGI (reference sequence). The CDR3 is 13 residues long. With V trimmed by 6 bases and J by 6 bases, 7 bases remained unmatched. The CDR3 nucleotides read TGTGCCAGCAGCGGGACAGAATTGTCTGAAGCTTTCTTT. Its protein product is CASSGTELSEAFF.

The rearrangement uses TRBV6-6 and TRBJ1-5; 7 bases align to TRBD1. The CDR3 is made up of 12 amino acids. The V and J ends lost 5 bases and 8 bases, in that order; junction bases with no gene match: 3. Germline values: CDR1 MNHNY, CDR2 SVGAGI (reference sequence). CDR3 nucleotides: TGTGCCAGCAGTCCGACAGGGAAGCCCCAGCATTTT. Amino acids: CASSPTGKPQHF.

On this clone itself: One end of the junction is discordant with germline, which a read error may explain. The CDR3 here is CASSSKVTSGANF. The CDR3 DNA reads as TGTGCCAGCAGCTCTAAGGTGACTAGCGGGGCCAACTTC. The rearrangement uses TRBV7-2 and TRBJ2-5; TRBD2 agrees at 11 bases. The germline CDR1 and CDR2 sequences are SGHTA and FQGNSA. The CDR3 spans 13 residues.

V and J are TRBV10-3 and TRBJ2-2, with D possibly TRBD1 on 6 matching bases. Germline V lookup: CDR1 ENHRY, CDR2 SYGVKD. Trimming shortened V by 0 bases and J by 4 bases, and 9 bases separated the two germline ends. The CDR3 runs 15 residues. The CDR3 bases are TGTGCCATCAGTGAGTCCGTAGGGGGCACCGGGGAGCTGTTTTTT. It encodes CAISESVGGTGELFF.